The sequence of this TCR beta chain was determined in a study of T cell responses to AZD1222 COVID-19 vaccine. Study background: Pooled together were second doses at about 4 or about 12 weeks.

TCRdb's copy holds only in-frame clones and misses some; the assay was immunoSEQ multiplex PCR. This sample has approximately 120,000 clones; roughly nine tenths occur once, and the top ten carry about 27%. This clone was detected only a few times. Its target is not known. Study-wide findings and caveats: Donors, mostly white British, included more females; clonal diversity was possibly underestimated. Just five to seven AZD1222 recipients tested seropositive at baseline. Once two AZD1222 doses were given, Spike-specific TCR breadth and depth went up.

Germline lookup yields CDR1 SGHRS and CDR2 YFSETQ. V shed 4 bases and J shed 5 bases, with 10 bases lying between them. The CDR3 loop spans 13 amino acids. Here the sequenced sample was peripheral blood, taken on day 0 of AZD1222 vaccination. This chain joins TRBV5-1 and TRBJ2-1; tentatively, D is TRBD1 or TRBD2 (5 bases each). This TCR came from an adult in good health. This chain's CDR3 is CASSMGTNNEQFF. DNA for the CDR3: TGCGCCAGCAGCATGGGGACGAACAATGAGCAGTTCTTC.